The 26 T cell receptor beta chains given below trace back to one sample, sequenced in a study of Tregs in tolerant kidney transplant recipients. Only in-frame clones appear in the TCRdb table, and some are missing; sequencing was by immunoSEQ multiplex PCR. The sample lists about 72,000 clones; roughly 92% were seen once. The source was CD8+ T cells from blood, collected before the transplant. Receptors originate from a human donor who received a combined kidney and bone marrow transplant.

This clone has a handful of counts. The rearrangement joins TRBV4-3 to TRBJ2-7, with 12 nucleotides matching TRBD2. The CDR3 loop spans 15 amino acids. Germline-derived CDR1 and CDR2 are LGHNA and YSLEER. Unmatched junction bases numbered 5, after V lost 2 bases and J lost 6 bases. The CDR3 is CASSQYLAGGSEQYF. In DNA form, the CDR3 reads TGCGCCAGCAGCCAATACCTAGCGGGAGGGAGCGAGCAGTACTTC.

This sequence joins TRBV27 and TRBJ1-1, with D possibly TRBD1 on 5 matching bases. V was trimmed by 3 bases and J by 2 bases, leaving 13 bases between them. The CDR3 is 15 residues long. The germline CDR1 and CDR2 sequences are MNHEY and SMNVEV (reference sequence). CDR3 bases: TGTGCCAGCAGTTTGTCCGGGGGAGTCAACACTGAAGCTTTCTTT. Translation gives CASSLSGGVNTEAFF.

This chain connects TRBV27 to TRBJ2-7, with D maybe TRBD2 (6 bases). V lost 5 bases and J lost 0, with 17 bases in between. The CDR3 is made up of 16 amino acids. Germline lookup yields CDR1 MNHEY and CDR2 SMNVEV (reference sequence). The CDR3 coding sequence is TGTGCCAGCAGTCCATCCTCGGGGGTTACCTCCTACGAGCAGTACTTC. Translation: CASSPSSGVTSYEQYF.

Regarding this clone: Distinct nucleotide sequences in the sample also encode this CDR3. The CDR3 loop reads CASRRGLDTEAFF. CDR3 DNA: TGTGCCAGCCGGAGGGGCTTGGACACTGAAGCTTTCTTT. V usage is TRBV6-4 and J usage is TRBJ1-1; possible D gene TRBD1, 5 bases. Germline V gives CDR1 MRHNA, CDR2 SNTAGT. With 8 bases removed from V and 3 bases from J, the gap between germline ends came to 13 bases. The CDR3 covers 13 residues.

The V and J genes are TRBV30 and TRBJ1-1; D remains unclear. The V end lost 4 bases, the J end lost 4 bases, and 7 bases lay between the germline ends. Germline V lookup: CDR1 GTSNPN, CDR2 SVGIG (reference sequence). The CDR3 is 11 amino acids. The CDR3 region has the DNA TGTGCCTGGACTAGGCCCACTGAAGCTTTCTTT. Translation: CAWTRPTEAFF.

The genes are TRBV19 and TRBJ2-6; TRBD1 might be the D (6 bases). This CDR3 spans 15 amino acids. V was pared by 9 bases and J by 0 bases, with 12 bases between. Germline CDR1 reads LNHDA; CDR2 reads SQIVND (reference sequence). CDR3 protein: CASRDTNSGANVLTF. In DNA, the CDR3 is TGTGCCAGCCGGGACACCAACTCTGGGGCCAACGTCCTGACTTTC.

The chain couples TRBV15 to TRBJ1-1, with D unresolved. This CDR3 has 13 amino acids. The germline V gene encodes CDR1 LNHNV and CDR2 YYDKDF (reference sequence). Trimming removed 7 bases at V and 1 base at J, with 10 bases between. The DNA of the CDR3 is TGTGCCACCAAGGGCGAGGGGAACACTGAAGCTTTCTTT. This encodes CATKGEGNTEAFF.

The V call is TRBV27, the J call TRBJ2-1; D uncertain. Trimming stripped 2 bases from V and 7 bases from J, with 6 bases between. Germline CDR1 MNHEY, CDR2 SMNVEV (reference sequence). The CDR3 contains 12 residues. CDR3 in amino acids: CASSLHGNEQFF. The CDR3 DNA follows: TGTGCCAGCAGTTTACACGGGAATGAGCAGTTCTTC.

The chain uses TRBV12-5 and TRBJ2-1, with 8 bases matching TRBD2. The germline CDR1 and CDR2 sequences are LGHNT and FRNRAP. Trimming cost V 3 bases and J 7 bases; bases outside gene matches: 8. This CDR3 is built from 15 residues. The CDR3 loop reads CASGFGLAHPNEQFF. CDR3 DNA: TGTGCTAGTGGTTTTGGACTAGCCCACCCGAATGAGCAGTTCTTC.

The chain joins TRBV5-5 to TRBJ1-3; D perhaps matches TRBD1 (5 bases). This CDR3 has 13 amino acids. Deletions cut 5 bases from V and 3 bases from J, with 9 bases between. The germline V gene has CDR1 SGHKS and CDR2 YYEKEE (reference sequence). The CDR3 DNA reads as TGTGCCAGCAGAGGGACTGTTGGAAACACCATATATTTT. Translating gives CASRGTVGNTIYF.

The J gene is TRBJ1-1, the V gene TRBV30; D remains ambiguous. Germline CDR1 reads GTSNPN; CDR2 reads SVGIG (reference sequence). V gave up 5 bases and J gave up 4 bases, with 11 bases separating them. CDR3 length equals 12 residues. DNA for the CDR3: TGTGCCTGGGGGCAGGCCCCCACTGAAGCTTTCTTT. Its protein is CAWGQAPTEAFF.

The chain recombines TRBV19 with TRBJ2-1, with D possibly being TRBD1 (5 bases). CDR1 LNHDA and CDR2 SQIVND come from the germline V gene (reference sequence). V was cut by 7 bases and J by 0 bases, with 16 bases left in between. The CDR3 runs 16 residues. CDR3 coding DNA: TGTGCCAGTACGTTGACAGCCCAAAGCTCCTACAATGAGCAGTTCTTC. Residues: CASTLTAQSSYNEQFF.

The chain joins TRBV4-3 to TRBJ2-3, with D possibly being TRBD2 (6 bases). Trimming shortened V by 2 bases and J by 2 bases, and 17 bases separated the two germline ends. Per the germline V gene, CDR1 is LGHNA and CDR2 is YSLEER. This CDR3 is built from 17 residues. The CDR3 nucleotides read TGCGCCAGCAGCCAAAGCCCGGGACTTGGGGCCACAGATACGCAGTATTTT. Its protein product is CASSQSPGLGATDTQYF.

This chain uses TRBV6-5 with TRBJ1-2; D unclear. The CDR3 consists of 13 residues. V was shortened by 3 bases and J by 8 bases, with 13 bases between the two germline ends. Germline CDR1 MNHEY, CDR2 SVGAGI. The DNA of the CDR3 is TGTGCCAGCAGTTATGCCTCGGTCGGGGGCTACACCTTC. Translation gives CASSYASVGGYTF.

This sequence joins TRBV4-2 and TRBJ2-2; D unresolved. V was pared by 0 bases and J by 1 base, with 6 bases between. Looked up from germline, CDR1 is LGHNA and CDR2 is YNFKEQ. The CDR3 runs 15 residues. The chain's CDR3 is CASSQEIQNTGELFF. In nucleotides, the CDR3 is TGTGCCAGCAGCCAAGAGATACAGAACACCGGGGAGCTGTTTTTT.

This clone was recorded once. The chain couples TRBV13 to TRBJ2-7, with D maybe TRBD2 (6 bases). The CDR3 is 14 amino acids. Looked up from germline, CDR1 is PRHDT and CDR2 is FYEKMQ (reference sequence). The V and J ends lost 3 bases and 0 bases respectively, with 9 bases between them. Here the CDR3 DNA reads TGTGCCAGCAGCTTCCGGGGGAGCTCCTACGAGCAGTACTTC. It is translated as CASSFRGSSYEQYF.

The V and J genes are TRBV10-3 and TRBJ1-1; possibly TRBD1 for D (6 bases). CDR3 size: 14 residues. Trimming removed 4 bases at V and 0 bases at J, with 9 bases between. The germline CDR1 and CDR2 sequences are ENHRY and SYGVKD. The DNA of the CDR3 is TGTGCCATCAGTGCCGGGACAATGAACACTGAAGCTTTCTTT. Translating it yields CAISAGTMNTEAFF.

CDR3 sequence: CASSLMAGTYNEQFF. The CDR3 nucleotides read TGTGCCAGCAGCTTAATGGCAGGGACCTACAATGAGCAGTTCTTC. The chain carries TRBV7-6 and TRBJ2-1; possibly TRBD1 for D (5 bases). This CDR3 has 15 amino acids. Germline-derived CDR1 and CDR2 are SGHVS and FNYEAQ. V lost 2 bases, J lost 2 bases, and 10 bases lay in between.

The rearrangement links TRBV4-1 to TRBJ2-6; D might be TRBD1 (5 bases). This CDR3 is 13 amino acids long. The V end lost 4 bases, the J end lost 19 bases, and 20 bases lay between the germline ends. Per the germline V gene, CDR1 is MGHRA and CDR2 is YSYEKL. The DNA for the CDR3 is TGCGCCAGCAGCCCGGACACCTCACCTTTTCGAACTTTC. Translated: CASSPDTSPFRTF.

The chain couples TRBV10-3 to TRBJ2-7; D might be TRBD2 (6 bases). The V gene's germline CDR1 is ENHRY and CDR2 SYGVKD. This CDR3 region has 11 residues. Deletions cut 8 bases from V and 4 bases from J, with 9 bases between. CDR3 loop: CAISEGYEQYF. The CDR3 bases are TGTGCCATCTCGGAGGGTTACGAGCAGTACTTC.

The rearrangement uses TRBV5-6 and TRBJ2-5, with TRBD1 identical over 8 bases. The CDR3 length is 16 residues. Trimming at V came to 0 bases and at J to 4 bases, leaving 8 bases not matched to a gene. The V gene's germline CDR1 is SGHDT and CDR2 YYEEEE. This CDR3 reads CASSLGTGLALETQYF. CDR3 sequence (DNA): TGTGCCAGCAGCTTGGGGACAGGGCTAGCGCTAGAGACCCAGTACTTC.

This chain links TRBV10-3 with TRBJ2-7; D perhaps matches TRBD2 (5 bases). The CDR3 is 15 residues long. CDR1 and CDR2 (germline): ENHRY, SYGVKD. Deletions cut 3 bases from V and 0 bases from J, with 12 bases between. CDR3 sequence: CAISDPSFSSYEQYF. In nucleotides, the CDR3 is TGTGCCATCAGTGACCCTAGCTTTTCCTCCTACGAGCAGTACTTC.

CDR3 sequence (DNA): TGTGCCAGCAGCTTAAATCCAGGGTCAACCGGGGAGCTGTTTTTT. Translation gives CASSLNPGSTGELFF. The chain has TRBV5-4 and TRBJ2-2; the D gene is possibly TRBD1 (5 bases). This CDR3 region has 15 residues. V was clipped by 2 bases and J by 5 bases, with 13 bases between them. Germline CDR1 reads SGHNT; CDR2 reads YYREEE (reference sequence).

The chain carries TRBV30 and TRBJ1-4; D possibly corresponds to TRBD1 (6 bases). The CDR3 sequence is 13 residues long. Trimming took 2 bases from V and 8 from J, leaving 12 bases between them. Germline V gene data show CDR1 as GTSNPN and CDR2 as SVGIG (reference sequence). CDR3 in amino acids: CAWSLGASEKLFF. DNA for the CDR3: TGTGCCTGGAGTTTGGGGGCGAGCGAAAAACTGTTTTTT.

This clone was observed a single time. The chain couples TRBV5-4 to TRBJ1-1; D is undetermined. V was cut by 4 bases and J by 0 bases, with 10 bases left in between. The CDR3 extends over 14 amino acids. Germline CDR1 is SGHNT and CDR2 is YYREEE (reference sequence). The chain's CDR3 is CASSPRGLNTEAFF. CDR3 bases: TGTGCCAGCAGCCCGAGAGGCCTGAACACTGAAGCTTTCTTT.

This sequence joins TRBV7-9 and TRBJ2-7; maybe TRBD2 (6 bases). This CDR3 region has 14 residues. The V gene's germline CDR1 is SEHNR and CDR2 FQNEAQ (reference sequence). Trimming shortened V by 5 bases and J by 4 bases, and 15 bases separated the two germline ends. The CDR3 region has the DNA TGTGCCAGCAGCCGTCGGGACTCCCCTTACGAGCAGTACTTC. Its translation: CASSRRDSPYEQYF.